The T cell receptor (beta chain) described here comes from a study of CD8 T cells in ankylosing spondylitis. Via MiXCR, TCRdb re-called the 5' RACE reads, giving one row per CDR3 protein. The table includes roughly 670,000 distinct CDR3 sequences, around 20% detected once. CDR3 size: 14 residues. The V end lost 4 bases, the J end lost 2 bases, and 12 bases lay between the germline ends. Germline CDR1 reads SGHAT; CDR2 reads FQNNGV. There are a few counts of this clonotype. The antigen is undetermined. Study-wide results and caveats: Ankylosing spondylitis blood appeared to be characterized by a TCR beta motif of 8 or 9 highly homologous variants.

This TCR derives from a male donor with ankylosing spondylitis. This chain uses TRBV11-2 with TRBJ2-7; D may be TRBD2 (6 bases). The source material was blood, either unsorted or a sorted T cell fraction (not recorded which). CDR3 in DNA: TGTGCCAGCAGCTCCGCGGGAAATCCCTACGAGCAGTACTTC. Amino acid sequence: CASSSAGNPYEQYF.